This T cell receptor (beta chain) was identified in a study of OX40 agonist ivuxolimab in advanced cancers. At the level of the study: Ivuxolimab, an agonist antibody against OX40 (CD134), was given to patients.

With baseline, cycle 4 day 1, and cycle 7 day 1 as timepoints, blood was sampled. The germline gives CDR1 LGHNA, CDR2 YSLEER. CDR3 size: 16 residues. V was pared by 0 bases and J by 8 bases, with 16 bases between. Concerning this clone itself: Its antigen is undetermined.

Assay used: immunoSEQ multiplex PCR; TCRdb lists only in-frame clones, some missing. The data contain 95,000 or so clones, about 85% of them seen just once; the ten biggest clones take up 3% to 4%. Study-level points and caveats: On average, a greater number of expanded clones characterised CD8+ T cells relative to CD4+.

The sequence was obtained from an adult with an advanced solid tumor such as melanoma, head and neck, liver or kidney cancer. This chain uses TRBV4-3 with TRBJ2-2; tentatively, D is TRBD2 (6 bases). The sample consisted of CD4+ or CD8+ T cells sorted from blood, taken in a trial of the OX40 agonist ivuxolimab. The CDR3 DNA reads as TGCGCCAGCAGCCAAGACGGGTCGGGAGAGTGGGGGGAGCTGTTTTTT. Protein product: CASSQDGSGEWGELFF.